This T cell receptor (beta chain) was observed in a study of graft-versus-host responses after intestinal transplantation. Looking at the study overall: Among the recipients, transplants were multivisceral, liver-intestinal, or isolated intestinal. Study-level findings and limits: In patients with graft-donor T cell macrochimerism, allograft graft-versus-host to host-versus-graft clonal ratios were high. HvG clone declines early post-transplant were associated with peak circulating GvH levels. GvH clonotypes were identified within recipient marrow, with a subset emerging first in ileum or blood.

Comment on this clone: The antigen remains unidentified.

Data came from immunoSEQ multiplex PCR; TCRdb stores just in-frame clones and leaves some out. The sample contains about 71,000 clones, about 94% of which appear only once. The material sequenced was unstimulated CD8+ T cells sorted from spleen or lymph node cells, taken before intestinal transplant. This sequence originates from a human donor who received an intestinal transplant.

The chain's CDR3 is CASSPSPGTIGTEAFF. CDR3 bases: TGTGCCAGCAGCCCCTCCCCCGGAACAATCGGCACTGAAGCTTTCTTT. The V call is TRBV11-2, the J call TRBJ1-1; no firm D call. Germline values: CDR1 SGHAT, CDR2 FQNNGV. Trimming removed 5 bases from V and 4 bases from J, with 20 bases in between. CDR3 length: 16 residues.